This T cell receptor (beta chain) stems from a study of tumor-infiltrating lymphocytes in localized non-small cell lung cancer (dated by TCRdb to about 2021). With respect to the entire study: The cohort covered several histologies, both smokers and never-smokers, and patients whose samples were collected after neoadjuvant chemotherapy. From each patient came resected tumor tissue plus uninvolved lung tissue from that same patient, and the uninvolved lung tissue was described as non-adjacent to the tumor. The same patients underwent several integrated assays, with TCR sequencing performed together with flow cytometry, multiplex immunofluorescence, RNA-seq, exome sequencing and proteomics. The overall ICON cohort comprised more than 130 surgical patients with localized non-small cell lung cancer whose tumors were resected. The paired tumor versus uninvolved lung comparison of immunoSEQ T-cell fraction included approximately 55 patients. Overall results and qualifications from the work: Because different assays used different pieces of the same tissue, intratumor heterogeneity could not be separated from technical variation. Assay coverage varied across patients depending on available tissue quantity, so only a subset of the cohort had TCR sequencing. Consistent with immunofluorescence CD3 counts, TCRbeta sequencing supported greater T cell infiltration in tumors than in uninvolved lung tissue. TCR-derived T-cell fraction did not differ between the flow cytometry-defined immunotypes IM1 (good prognosis) and IM2 (poor prognosis). Tumor T-cell fraction from TCR sequencing was not associated with recurrence-free survival (p = 0.61).

Turning to this clone: No antigen is known for it. Base quality data are lacking; no much larger clone is found one base away.

Per the germline V gene (reference sequence), SGHKS is the CDR1 and YYEKEE is the CDR2. Trimming costs V 0 bases and J 4 bases, and their ends lie 10 bases apart. The CDR3 spans 15 residues, from the cysteine through the phenylalanine. The read is trimmed to its CDR3 DNA, 45 bases read in frame from base 1. The immunoSEQ assay used for TCR sequencing gave the T-cell fraction in both tumor and uninvolved lung tissue. Regarding the original processing steps: To analyze survival, patients were divided into a high T-cell fraction group (upper tertile) and a low T-cell fraction group (lower two tertiles), and the two groups were compared using a log-rank test. A signed-rank test was used to test paired tumor versus uninvolved lung differences in T-cell fraction. Held by TCRdb, this immuneACCESS table contains in-frame sequences only and omits some clones. Under half of the omission traces to an unresolved V gene where checked; the cause of the rest is unknown. For V, J and clone size, that table is used; D and trimming come from the DNA. The sample has just over 9,500 clones on record, 78% of them singletons. The top ten constitute roughly 10% of the sample.

The first patient joined ICON in 2016, and enrollment wrapped up when the last patient was enrolled in late 2018. In a subcohort of 60 to 85 patients, fresh tumor and matched uninvolved tissue were collected for in-depth immune analyses, with TCR sequencing among those analyses. DNA isolated from bulk tissue, without cell sorting, was used for TCR sequencing. The receptor was derived from a human donor with non-small cell lung cancer. Sequenced input: lung tumor tissue. The receptor chain draws on TRBV5-5 and TRBJ2-2; TRBD2 is a weak D gene call, 5 bases matching. The CDR3 region has the sequence CASSLVAIRTGELFF. The DNA reads TGTGCCAGCAGCTTGGTAGCGATTCGCACCGGGGAGCTGTTTTTT.